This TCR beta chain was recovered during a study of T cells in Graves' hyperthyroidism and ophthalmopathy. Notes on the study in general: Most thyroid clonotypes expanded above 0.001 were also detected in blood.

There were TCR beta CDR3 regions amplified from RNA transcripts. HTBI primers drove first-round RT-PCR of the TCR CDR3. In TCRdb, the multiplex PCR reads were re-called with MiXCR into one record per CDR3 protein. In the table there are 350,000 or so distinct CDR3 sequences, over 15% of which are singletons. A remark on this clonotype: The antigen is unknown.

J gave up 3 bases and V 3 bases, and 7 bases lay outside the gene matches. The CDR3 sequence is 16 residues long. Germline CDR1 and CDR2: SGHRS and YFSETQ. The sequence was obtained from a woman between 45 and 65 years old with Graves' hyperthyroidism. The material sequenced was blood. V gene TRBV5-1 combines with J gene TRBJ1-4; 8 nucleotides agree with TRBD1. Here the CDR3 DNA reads TGCGCCAGCAGCTCGGAGGGGGGACAGGCTAATGAAAAACTGTTTTTT. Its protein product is CASSSEGGQANEKLFF.